This T cell receptor beta chain was recovered during a study of OX40 agonist ivuxolimab in advanced cancers. Overall study context: Patients were roughly 83% male with ages roughly 23 to 85, mean about 60. Overall study findings and caveats: CD4+ and CD8+ blood T cells expanded clonally by week 6 at 0.1 to 3.0 mg/kg. Relative to CD4+ cells, CD8+ T cells on average had more expanded clones.

Germline V gene data show CDR1 as SQVTM and CDR2 as ANQGSEA. This CDR3 is 14 amino acids long. The V and J ends lost 7 bases and 1 base respectively, with 16 bases between them. This table comes from immunoSEQ multiplex PCR, and its TCRdb copy is limited to in-frame clones, with some not included. The sample contains about 37,000 clones, around four fifths of which appear only once. Comment on this clone: Its antigen is not identified.

The source material was CD4+ or CD8+ T cells sorted from blood, sampled in a trial of the OX40 agonist ivuxolimab. The TCR sequence derives from an adult with an advanced solid tumor such as melanoma, head and neck, liver or kidney cancer. This chain links TRBV29-1 with TRBJ1-2, with D tentatively TRBD1 (5 bases). The CDR3 DNA follows: TGCAGCGCTGGAGGACACCTTCTTAACTATGGCTACACCTTC. Translating gives CSAGGHLLNYGYTF.